A single sample is the source of the 2 T cell receptor beta chains below, sequenced in a study of blood T cell repertoires in COVID-19. Using immunoSEQ multiplex PCR, the repertoire was profiled, and TCRdb retains in-frame clones only, with some absent. The repertoire holds more than 250,000 clones, with about 85% as singletons. Material for sequencing was PBMCs or T cells enriched from blood (not recorded which). The source of these receptors is a woman aged 25 to 45 who had recovered from COVID-19.

The CDR3 is CAWSPDRGKSGNTIYF. Written as DNA, the CDR3 is TGTGCCTGGAGTCCGGACAGGGGGAAATCTGGAAACACCATATATTTT. This chain uses TRBV30 with TRBJ1-3, with TRBD1 matching over 10 bases. The CDR3 sequence is 16 residues long. J was trimmed by 1 base and V by 2 bases; bases with no gene match: 5. Germline V gene data show CDR1 as GTSNPN and CDR2 as SVGIG (reference sequence).

The chain carries TRBV19 and TRBJ1-2, with D tentatively TRBD1 (5 bases). The CDR3 spans 13 residues. Germline V gene sequence: CDR1 LNHDA, CDR2 SQIVND (reference sequence). Trimming removed 5 bases at V and 5 bases at J, with 12 bases between. The CDR3 reads CASSAPGPYGYTF. The CDR3 bases are TGTGCCAGTAGTGCGCCAGGGCCTTATGGCTACACCTTC.